Each of the 10 T cell receptor beta chains below was sequenced from the same sample in a study of CD8 T cells in ankylosing spondylitis (dated by TCRdb to about 2017). Study-wide conclusions, independent of this receptor: A TCR beta motif of about eight highly homologous amino acid variants appeared characteristic of blood from ankylosing spondylitis patients.

These receptors' antigens are unknown. The library came from 5' RACE. The instrument was an Illumina HiSeq 2500. Using fastp at Q25 and MiXCR, TCRdb reprocessed the public reads and kept productive beta chains. Rows are combined by CDR3 protein, so each entry shows the most common genes and DNA. The sample table lists 350,000 or so distinct CDR3 sequences, approximately 8% of them with a count of one. The ten largest clones add up to 14% to 15% of the sample. The sequencing sample was made of blood, either unsorted or a sorted T cell fraction (not recorded which). These receptor sequences come from a male donor with ankylosing spondylitis.

The V gene is TRBV30, the J gene TRBJ2-2; unclear D gene. CDR3 length: 14 amino acids. The V end lost 4 bases, the J end lost 1 base, and 10 bases lay between the germline ends. The germline V gene has CDR1 GTSNPN and CDR2 SVGIG (reference sequence). The CDR3 here is CAWMRTGNTGELFF. Written as DNA, the CDR3 is TGTGCCTGGATGCGAACGGGGAACACCGGGGAGCTGTTTTTT.

This clonotype was seen only a few times. This sequence joins TRBV3-1 and TRBJ2-7; D perhaps matches TRBD1 (7 bases). This CDR3 contains 16 residues. Trimming stripped 4 bases from V and 7 bases from J, with 23 bases between. The germline V gene encodes CDR1 LGHDT and CDR2 YNNKEL (reference sequence). Here the CDR3 reads CASSPKDREDRTEQYF. CDR3 sequence (DNA): TGTGCCAGCAGCCCCAAAGACAGGGAGGATCGTACAGAGCAGTACTTC.

This clonotype was counted only a few times. This chain connects TRBV12-3 or TRBV12-4 to TRBJ1-5, with 7 bases matching TRBD1. V lost 1 base and J lost 5; bases outside the gene matches: 5. The CDR3 runs to 15 residues. This CDR3 is CASSLGGQTYQPQHF. The CDR3 DNA sequence: TGTGCCAGCAGTTTAGGGGGACAGACCTATCAGCCCCAGCATTTT.

In this sample, this clonotype turned up many times. J is TRBJ1-1 and V is TRBV28; 8 bases align to TRBD1. The CDR3 is 13 amino acids. The trim removed 3 bases at V and 11 bases at J, leaving 8 bases unmatched. From germline, CDR1 is MDHEN and CDR2 SYDVKM. CDR3 in amino acids: CASSLREDRAAFF. For the CDR3, the DNA is TGTGCCAGCAGTTTGCGGGAGGACAGGGCGGCTTTCTTT.

This rearrangement joins TRBV7-8 to TRBJ2-7, with D possibly being TRBD1 or TRBD2 (7 bases each). The germline CDR1 and CDR2 sequences are SGHVS and FQNEAQ. This CDR3 spans 14 amino acids. Trimming removed 5 bases from V and 4 bases from J, with 15 bases in between. DNA of the CDR3: TGTGCCAGCAGCGTGGGCAGGGGGGGATACGAGCAGTACTTC. This gives the protein CASSVGRGGYEQYF.

This clonotype was recorded many times. This sequence joins TRBV5-1 and TRBJ2-3; 9 bases fit TRBD2. The CDR3 loop spans 16 amino acids. Per germline, CDR1 SGHRS and CDR2 YFSETQ. With 1 base clipped from V and 6 bases from J, the junction kept 9 bases outside the gene matches. CDR3: CASSLSSGILIDTQYF. In DNA, the CDR3 is TGCGCCAGCAGCTTGTCTAGCGGGATCTTAATTGATACGCAGTATTTT.

This clonotype was seen at least ten times. The chain combines TRBV5-1 with TRBJ2-2; no definite D call. The CDR3 is made up of 14 amino acids. CDR1 and CDR2 from the germline V gene are SGHRS and YFSETQ. The germline V and J ends were trimmed by 0 bases and 5 bases, with 8 bases remaining between them. The DNA of the CDR3 is TGCGCCAGCAGCTTGGTCCCCGGGACCGGGGAGCTGTTTTTT. It codes for CASSLVPGTGELFF.

The rearrangement uses TRBV20-1 and TRBJ2-3; D remains ambiguous. The germline V and J ends were trimmed by 0 bases and 0 bases, with 10 bases remaining between them. This CDR3 spans 15 amino acids. Looked up from germline, CDR1 is DFQATT and CDR2 is SNEGSKA (reference sequence). CDR3 DNA: TGCAGTGCTAGAGATTTGGGTCCTAGCACAGATACGCAGTATTTT. Its translation is CSARDLGPSTDTQYF.

Many counts were recorded for this clonotype. The V call is TRBV6-2 or TRBV6-3, the J call TRBJ2-5; 10 bases agree with TRBD2. This CDR3 spans 15 amino acids. Looked up from germline, CDR1 is MNHEY and CDR2 is SVGEGT. Trimming cost V 1 base and J 5 bases; bases outside gene matches: 4. For the CDR3, the DNA is TGTGCCAGCAGTTACTTTGGACTAGCGGTGGAGACCCAGTACTTC. Its protein is CASSYFGLAVETQYF.

This clonotype was detected many times. The V call is TRBV20-1, the J call TRBJ1-1; 7 bases fit TRBD1. The CDR3 has 13 amino acids. Germline V gene sequence: CDR1 DFQATT, CDR2 SNEGSKA (reference sequence). The V and J ends lost 5 bases and 0 bases, in that order; junction bases with no gene match: 3. The CDR3 nucleotides are TGCAGTGCTCAAACAGGGGTGAACACTGAAGCTTTCTTT. Residues: CSAQTGVNTEAFF.